The 20 T cell receptor beta chains presented below share a single source sample, sequenced in a study of cytomegalovirus exposure and HLA in healthy donors. PCR involved 60 Vbeta and 13 Jbeta primers. The assay was immunoSEQ multiplex PCR, and TCRdb's table has in-frame clones only and misses some. The sample yields some 130,000 clones, about 82% seen once. Sample: PBMCs. These receptors came from a man younger than 45 in good health.

The chain recombines TRBV6-1 with TRBJ2-1, with TRBD1 identical over 7 bases. The CDR3 is made up of 12 amino acids. Looked up from germline, CDR1 is MNHNS and CDR2 is SASEGT. V was clipped by 4 bases and J by 7 bases; unmatched bases: 1. CDR3 loop: CASSVQGNEQFF. The CDR3 nucleotides are TGTGCCAGCAGTGTACAGGGGAATGAGCAGTTCTTC.

This chain joins TRBV7-3 and TRBJ2-7; the match to TRBD2 covers 7 bases. Germline CDR1 is SGHTA and CDR2 is FQGTGA. This CDR3 is 13 amino acids long. V dropped 0 bases and J dropped 6; count of bases not matched to a gene: 2. CDR3 bases: TGTGCCAGCAGCTTAACGTGGGAGGGCGAGCAGTACTTC. It translates to CASSLTWEGEQYF.

The chain uses TRBV29-1 and TRBJ2-3, with 12 bases that match TRBD2. CDR3 length equals 13 residues. With V trimmed by 7 bases and J by 3 bases, 2 bases remained unmatched. In germline, CDR1 is SQVTM, CDR2 ANQGSEA. CDR3 DNA: TGCAGCGCTGGACTAGCGGGAACAGATACGCAGTATTTT. This translates into CSAGLAGTDTQYF.

The V call is TRBV11-1, the J call TRBJ2-7; 10 nucleotides agree with TRBD1. Per germline, CDR1 SGHAT and CDR2 FQDESV (reference sequence). The CDR3 totals 14 residues. The V gene end was trimmed by 3 bases and the J gene end by 4 bases; junction bases not matched to a gene: 3. The CDR3 bases are TGTGCCAGCAGCTTCGGGGACAGGGGTTACGAGCAGTACTTC. This encodes CASSFGDRGYEQYF.

The chain carries TRBV2 and TRBJ1-3; the D is unclear. The CDR3 spans 13 residues. With 8 bases removed from V and 8 bases from J, the gap between germline ends came to 16 bases. The germline CDR1 and CDR2 sequences are SNHLY and FYNNEI. The CDR3 region has the DNA TGTGCCAGCGCCGGTTGGGAGGCGGACACCATATATTTT. Its translation: CASAGWEADTIYF. Based on the CDR3 plus reference TRBV2 and TRBJ1-3, the full variable domain is EPEVTQTPSHQVTQMGQEVILRCVPISNHLYFYWYRQILGQKVEFLVSFYNNEISEKSEIFDDQFSVERPDGSNFTLKIRSTKLEDSAMYFCASAGWEADTIYFGEGSWLTVV.

CDR3 sequence (DNA): TGTGCCAGCAGCCCAGCGGCGGGGCGCACAGATACGCAGTATTTT. Encoded protein: CASSPAAGRTDTQYF. The chain couples TRBV4-2 to TRBJ2-3; a possible D gene is TRBD2 (6 bases). The CDR3 has 15 amino acids. Trimming cost V 4 bases and J 1 base, with 12 bases left between them. From germline, CDR1 is LGHNA and CDR2 YNFKEQ.

The chain employs TRBV19 and TRBJ2-7; possible D gene TRBD2, 6 bases. Trimming stripped 2 bases from V and 2 bases from J, with 16 bases between. Germline values: CDR1 LNHDA, CDR2 SQIVND (reference sequence). This CDR3 contains 16 residues. CDR3 in amino acids: CASSIRGGRLTYEQYF. Here the CDR3 DNA reads TGTGCCAGTAGTATAAGGGGAGGTAGACTGACCTACGAGCAGTACTTC.

The chain couples TRBV5-6 to TRBJ1-1; possibly TRBD1 for D (6 bases). Between the trimmed V and J ends, which lost 6 bases and 5 bases, there was a span of 14 bases. The CDR3 is made up of 13 amino acids. Germline V gives CDR1 SGHDT, CDR2 YYEEEE. DNA of the CDR3: TGTGCCAGCAACACCCCAGGGGTGACTGAAGCTTTCTTT. It translates to CASNTPGVTEAFF.

V gene TRBV7-6 combines with J gene TRBJ2-5; D might be TRBD2 (6 bases). V was cut by 5 bases and J by 1 base, with 11 bases left in between. The CDR3 extends over 14 amino acids. Germline values: CDR1 SGHVS, CDR2 FNYEAQ. This CDR3 reads CASSPRRGQETQYF. The CDR3, as DNA: TGTGCCAGCAGCCCAAGGCGGGGCCAAGAGACCCAGTACTTC.

The chain recombines TRBV4-1 with TRBJ2-5, with TRBD1 as a possible D gene (5 bases). The J call may be wrong; the DNA end is better matched by TRBJ2-7. CDR1 MGHRA and CDR2 YSYEKL come from the germline V gene. The CDR3 runs 13 residues. As DNA, the CDR3 is TGCGCCAGCAGCCAAGATCTAGGGGCCGAGCAGTACTTC. Its protein is CASSQDLGAEQYF.

The chain couples TRBV7-2 to TRBJ2-1; TRBD2 agrees at 12 bases. V gave up 1 base and J gave up 10 bases; unmatched junction bases: 5. Looked up from germline, CDR1 is SGHTA and CDR2 is FQGNSA. The CDR3 totals 15 residues. The CDR3 loop is CASSLVGLAGLEQFF. The DNA of the CDR3 is TGTGCCAGCAGCTTAGTGGGACTAGCGGGCCTAGAGCAGTTCTTC.

The chain has TRBV29-1 and TRBJ2-7; 7 positions match TRBD1. The germline V gene encodes CDR1 SQVTM and CDR2 ANQGSEA. With 0 bases clipped from V and 5 bases from J, the junction kept 4 bases outside the gene matches. This CDR3 is built from 13 residues. CDR3 bases: TGCAGCGTTGAAGACAGGGGGACGGACGAGCAGTACTTC. Amino acids: CSVEDRGTDEQYF.

The rearrangement uses TRBV7-9 and TRBJ2-7; TRBD2 matches at 10 bases. The V gene's germline CDR1 is SEHNR and CDR2 FQNEAQ (reference sequence). Trimming cost V 2 bases and J 6 bases; bases outside gene matches: 4. This CDR3 spans 14 amino acids. The CDR3 DNA follows: TGTGCCAGCAGCTTACGACTAGCGGGTACCGAGCAGTACTTC. It encodes CASSLRLAGTEQYF.

This clone was seen only a few times. The chain couples TRBV28 to TRBJ1-3, with D possibly matching TRBD1 (5 bases). This CDR3 has 15 residues. V was clipped by 3 bases and J by 4 bases, with 13 bases between them. Germline V CDR1 and CDR2: MDHEN, SYDVKM. CDR3 nucleotide sequence: TGTGCCAGCAGTTTCGGGCGGGGCGCAGGAAACACCATATATTTT. This encodes CASSFGRGAGNTIYF.

This rearrangement joins TRBV7-8 to TRBJ2-7; D uncertain. The CDR3 sequence is 11 residues long. Trimming left V 6 bases short and J 7 bases short, with 10 bases between. Germline V gives CDR1 SGHVS, CDR2 FQNEAQ. The CDR3 bases are TGTGCCAGCAGGTTCGGAGCTGAGCAGTACTTC. Translation gives CASRFGAEQYF.

The chain recombines TRBV5-6 with TRBJ2-3; TRBD1 matches 7 bases. CDR3 size: 13 residues. The V gene's germline CDR1 is SGHDT and CDR2 YYEEEE. The V and J ends lost 6 bases and 1 base, in that order; junction bases with no gene match: 2. The CDR3, as DNA: TGTGCCAGCAACAGGGGCGGCACAGATACGCAGTATTTT. This codes for CASNRGGTDTQYF.

V is TRBV19 and J is TRBJ1-4, with D possibly TRBD1 on 6 matching bases. CDR3 length: 16 residues. Germline V lookup: CDR1 LNHDA, CDR2 SQIVND (reference sequence). V gave up 3 bases and J gave up 5 bases, with 16 bases separating them. The chain's CDR3 is CASSIPRQASNEKLFF. In DNA form, the CDR3 reads TGTGCCAGTAGTATCCCACGACAGGCATCGAATGAAAAACTGTTTTTT.

The chain joins TRBV7-9 to TRBJ2-1; D is unresolved. V lost 2 bases, J lost 8 bases, and 13 bases lay in between. The CDR3 is 14 residues long. Germline CDR1 SEHNR, CDR2 FQNEAQ (reference sequence). The CDR3 nucleotides are TGTGCCAGCAGCTTAAGACCGGCAGGCGATGAGCAGTTCTTC. Its protein product is CASSLRPAGDEQFF. Variable domain in full (rest from reference TRBV7-9 and TRBJ2-1): DTGVSQNPRHKITKRGQNVTFRCDPISEHNRLYWYRQTLGQGPEFLTYFQNEAQLEKSRLLSDRFSAERPKGSFSTLEIQRTEQGDSAMYLCASSLRPAGDEQFFGPGTRLTVL.

CDR3 protein: CASSVVGGVGQPQHF. CDR3 in DNA: TGTGCCAGCAGCGTAGTAGGGGGAGTGGGTCAGCCCCAGCATTTT. J is TRBJ1-5 and V is TRBV9; D perhaps matches TRBD1 (6 bases). The CDR3 has 15 amino acids. The germline V gene has CDR1 SGDLS and CDR2 YYNGEE. Trimming took 0 bases from V and 6 from J, leaving 13 bases between them.

The chain carries TRBV18 and TRBJ1-4, with TRBD1 matching over 9 bases. In germline, CDR1 is KGHSH, CDR2 LQKENI. The CDR3 is 16 residues long. The junction had 6 bases not matched to a gene; V was cut back by 3 bases and J by 4 bases. The CDR3 DNA reads as TGTGCCAGCTCACCTAACCGACAGGGGGATAATGAAAAACTGTTTTTT. The encoded protein is CASSPNRQGDNEKLFF. Supplemented by reference TRBV18 and TRBJ1-4, the full variable domain reads NAGVMQNPRHLVRRRGQEARLRCSPMKGHSHVYWYRQLPEEGLKFMVYLQKENIIDESGMPKERFSAEFPKEGPSILRIQQVVRGDSAAYFCASSPNRQGDNEKLFFGSGTQLSVL.